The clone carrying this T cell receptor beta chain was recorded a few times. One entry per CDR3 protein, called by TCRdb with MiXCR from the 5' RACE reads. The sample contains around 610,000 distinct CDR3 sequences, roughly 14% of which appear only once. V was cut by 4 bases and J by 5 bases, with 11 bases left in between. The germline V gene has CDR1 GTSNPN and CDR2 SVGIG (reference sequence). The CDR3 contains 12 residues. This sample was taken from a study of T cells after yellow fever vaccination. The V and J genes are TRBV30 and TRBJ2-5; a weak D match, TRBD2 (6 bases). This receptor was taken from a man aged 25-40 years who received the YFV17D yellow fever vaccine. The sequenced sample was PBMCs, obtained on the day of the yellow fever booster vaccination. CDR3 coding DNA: TGTGCCTGGAAAGATGGGGGGGAGACCCAGTACTTC. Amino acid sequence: CAWKDGGETQYF.